This T cell receptor (beta chain) was documented in a study of T cell repertoires in ileal Crohn's disease. Only in-frame clones appear in the TCRdb table, and some are missing; sequencing was by immunoSEQ multiplex PCR. The table lists under 20,000 clones, approximately 70% of them singletons. Time point meaning: neoterminal ileum biopsy at postoperative endoscopy, about 6 months after surgery. The CDR3 spans 12 residues. CDR1 is SEHNR, CDR2 FQNEAQ, per germline (reference sequence). With 8 bases removed from V and 0 bases from J, the gap between germline ends came to 7 bases. The source of this sequence is an adult with Crohn's disease. Source material: ileal tissue. This chain connects TRBV7-9 to TRBJ1-1; D uncertain. CDR3 DNA sequence: TGTGCCAGCGAACTATTGAACACTGAAGCTTTCTTT. Amino acids: CASELLNTEAFF.